This T cell receptor beta chain emerged from a study of radiotherapy plus CTLA-4 blockade in lung cancer. Findings of the study overall: In blood, after radiotherapy plus ipilimumab, tumor-derived TCR clones expanded. Strongest reported response predictors: early blood clone changes and post-radiation interferon-beta.

This clone was seen a few times. Its target is unknown. The study gave focal radiation plus ipilimumab CTLA-4 blockade to patients with chemo-refractory metastatic non-small-cell lung cancer. Libraries were prepared by immunoSEQ multiplex PCR; TCRdb keeps only in-frame clonotypes and omits some of them. Seen here are about 51,000 clones, roughly 77% observed once, and the top ten hold 8.5%. The origin of this receptor is a human donor with non-small cell lung cancer who had a complete response to radiotherapy plus ipilimumab. The sample here was peripheral blood, taken from a patient treated with radiotherapy plus ipilimumab.

CDR3 sequence (DNA): TGTGCCAGCAGCCCTACAGGGTTAAGCAATCAGCCCCAGCATTTT. This encodes CASSPTGLSNQPQHF. V and J are TRBV7-2 and TRBJ1-5; D is perhaps TRBD1 (6 bases). Germline CDR1 reads SGHTA; CDR2 reads FQGNSA. This CDR3 is built from 15 residues. Trimming cost V 5 bases and J 1 base, with 12 bases left between them.